The clone carrying this T cell receptor (beta chain) has only one observation. The CDR3 consists of 15 residues. V dropped 0 bases and J dropped 12 bases, with 17 bases sitting between them. The germline gives CDR1 MNHNS, CDR2 SASEGT. The sample comes from a study of OX40 agonist ivuxolimab in advanced cancers. Generated by immunoSEQ multiplex PCR, the TCRdb table keeps only in-frame clones and is missing some. The sample shows some 70,000 clones, 91% of them seen only once. Sequenced here: CD4+ or CD8+ T cells sorted from blood, sampled in a trial of the OX40 agonist ivuxolimab. This clonotype was sampled from an adult with an advanced solid tumor such as melanoma, head and neck, liver or kidney cancer. The chain uses TRBV6-1 and TRBJ1-4; D is unresolved. The CDR3 spells CASSEALRLWGELFF. The CDR3 region has the DNA TGTGCCAGCAGTGAAGCGTTAAGGTTGTGGGGAGAACTGTTTTTT.